The present T cell receptor (beta chain) was sequenced within a study of T cells in Graves' hyperthyroidism and ophthalmopathy. It was RNA transcripts that yielded the amplified TCR beta CDR3 regions. A set of HTBI primers served as the primers for a first-round RT-PCR of the TCR CDR3. One entry per CDR3 protein, called by TCRdb with MiXCR from the multiplex PCR reads. The sample has more than 450,000 distinct CDR3 sequences, around 15% seen once. This clonotype was recorded at least ten times. Antigen: not known. Study-wide findings and caveats: Model predictions of ophthalmopathy came a median approximately seven months before onset.

CDR3 length: 15 residues. Germline values: CDR1 MDHEN, CDR2 SYDVKM. V was trimmed by 3 bases and J by 6 bases, leaving 17 bases between them. This receptor was taken from a woman aged 40 to 49 with Graves' hyperthyroidism. Sequenced: blood. The rearrangement uses TRBV28 and TRBJ1-2; D perhaps matches TRBD1 (6 bases). CDR3 amino acids: CASSFNTGNIDGYTF. CDR3 DNA: TGTGCCAGCAGTTTTAATACAGGGAATATCGATGGCTACACCTTC.